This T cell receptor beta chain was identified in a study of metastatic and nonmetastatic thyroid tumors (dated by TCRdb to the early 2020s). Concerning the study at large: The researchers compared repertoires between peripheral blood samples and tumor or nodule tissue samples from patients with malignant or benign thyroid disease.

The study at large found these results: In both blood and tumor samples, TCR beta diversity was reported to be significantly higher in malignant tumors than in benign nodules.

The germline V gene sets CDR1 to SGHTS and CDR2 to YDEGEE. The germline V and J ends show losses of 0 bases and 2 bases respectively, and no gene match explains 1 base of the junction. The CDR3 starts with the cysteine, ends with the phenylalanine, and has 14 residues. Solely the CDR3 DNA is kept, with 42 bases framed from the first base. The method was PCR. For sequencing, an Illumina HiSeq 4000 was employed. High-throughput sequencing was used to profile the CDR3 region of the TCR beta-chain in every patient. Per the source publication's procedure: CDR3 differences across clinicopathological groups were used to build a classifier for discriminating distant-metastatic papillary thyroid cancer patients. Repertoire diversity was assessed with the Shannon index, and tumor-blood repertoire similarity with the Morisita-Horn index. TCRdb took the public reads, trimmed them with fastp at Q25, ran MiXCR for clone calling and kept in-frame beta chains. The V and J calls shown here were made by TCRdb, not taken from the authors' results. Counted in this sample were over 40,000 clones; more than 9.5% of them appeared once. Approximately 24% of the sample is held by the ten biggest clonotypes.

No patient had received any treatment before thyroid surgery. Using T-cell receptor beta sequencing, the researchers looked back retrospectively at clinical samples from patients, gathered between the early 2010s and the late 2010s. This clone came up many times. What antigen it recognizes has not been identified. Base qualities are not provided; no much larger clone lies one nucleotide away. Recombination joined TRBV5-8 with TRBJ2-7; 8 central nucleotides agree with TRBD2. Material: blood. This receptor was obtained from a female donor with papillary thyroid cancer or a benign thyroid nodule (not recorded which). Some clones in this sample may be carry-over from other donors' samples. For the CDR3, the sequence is CASSLVAGPYEQYF. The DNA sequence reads TGTGCCAGCAGCTTGGTAGCGGGACCCTACGAGCAGTACTTC.